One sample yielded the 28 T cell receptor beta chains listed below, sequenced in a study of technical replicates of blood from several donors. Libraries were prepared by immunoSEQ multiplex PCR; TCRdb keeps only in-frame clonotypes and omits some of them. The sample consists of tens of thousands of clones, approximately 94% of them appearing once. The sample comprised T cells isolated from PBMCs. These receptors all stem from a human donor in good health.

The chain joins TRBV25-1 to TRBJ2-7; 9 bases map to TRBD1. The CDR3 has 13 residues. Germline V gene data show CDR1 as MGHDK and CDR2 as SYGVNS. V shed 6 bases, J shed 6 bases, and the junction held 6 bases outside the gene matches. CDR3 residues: CASRTGGGTEQYF. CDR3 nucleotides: TGTGCCAGCAGGACAGGGGGAGGAACCGAGCAGTACTTC.

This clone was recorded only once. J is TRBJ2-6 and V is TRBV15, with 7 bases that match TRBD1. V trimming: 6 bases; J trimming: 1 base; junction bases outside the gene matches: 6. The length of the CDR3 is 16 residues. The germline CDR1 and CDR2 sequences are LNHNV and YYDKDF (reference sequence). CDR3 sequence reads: CATSKQGWSGANVLTF. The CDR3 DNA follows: TGTGCCACCAGTAAACAGGGGTGGTCTGGGGCCAACGTCCTGACTTTC. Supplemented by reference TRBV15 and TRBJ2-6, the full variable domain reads DAMVIQNPRYQVTQFGKPVTLSCSQTLNHNVMYWYQQKSSQAPKLLFHYYDKDFNNEADTPDNFQSRRPNTSFCFLDIRSPGLGDTAMYLCATSKQGWSGANVLTFGAGSRLTVL.

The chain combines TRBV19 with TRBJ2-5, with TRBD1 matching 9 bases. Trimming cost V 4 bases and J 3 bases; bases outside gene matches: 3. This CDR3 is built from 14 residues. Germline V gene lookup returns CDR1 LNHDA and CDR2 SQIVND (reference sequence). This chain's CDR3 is CASSSRTGEETQYF. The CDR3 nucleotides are TGTGCCAGTAGTAGCCGGACAGGGGAAGAGACCCAGTACTTC.

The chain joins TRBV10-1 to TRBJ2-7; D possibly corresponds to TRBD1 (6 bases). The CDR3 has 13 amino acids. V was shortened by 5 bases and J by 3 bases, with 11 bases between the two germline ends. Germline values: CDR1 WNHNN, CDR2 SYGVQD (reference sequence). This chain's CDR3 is CASSRDILYEQYF. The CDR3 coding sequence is TGCGCCAGCAGTCGGGACATACTCTACGAGCAGTACTTC.

CDR3 in amino acids: CASSLGVYSYEQYF. The CDR3 bases are TGCGCCAGCAGCTTGGGAGTTTACTCCTACGAGCAGTACTTC. The chain joins TRBV5-1 to TRBJ2-7; D is ambiguous. Germline-derived CDR1 and CDR2 are SGHRS and YFSETQ. V was trimmed by 0 bases and J by 0 bases, leaving 7 bases between them. The CDR3 sequence is 14 residues long.

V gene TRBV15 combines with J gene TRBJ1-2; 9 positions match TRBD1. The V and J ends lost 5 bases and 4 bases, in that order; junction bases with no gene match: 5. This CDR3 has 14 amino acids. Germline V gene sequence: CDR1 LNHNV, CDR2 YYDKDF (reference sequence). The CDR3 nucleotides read TGTGCCACCAGCTGGACAGGGGTGGGCTATGGCTACACCTTC. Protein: CATSWTGVGYGYTF.

CDR3 loop: CASSYKISSYEQYF. DNA for the CDR3: TGTGCCAGCAGTTACAAGATTAGTTCCTACGAGCAGTACTTC. The chain carries TRBV6-5 and TRBJ2-7; no clear D gene. Per germline, CDR1 MNHEY and CDR2 SVGAGI. V lost 2 bases, J lost 1 base, and 9 bases lay in between. The CDR3 is made up of 14 amino acids.

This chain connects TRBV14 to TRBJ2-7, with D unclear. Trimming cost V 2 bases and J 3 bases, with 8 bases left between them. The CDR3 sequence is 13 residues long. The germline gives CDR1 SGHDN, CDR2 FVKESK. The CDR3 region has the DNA TGTGCCAGCAGCCAAAGGCGGTACTACGAGCAGTACTTC. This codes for CASSQRRYYEQYF.

This CDR3 reads CASSRVFNEQYF. The CDR3 bases are TGTGCCAGCAGCCGAGTCTTTAATGAGCAGTACTTC. This chain joins TRBV14 and TRBJ2-7; D gene unclear. V was pared by 4 bases and J by 7 bases, with 11 bases between. The germline V gene encodes CDR1 SGHDN and CDR2 FVKESK. CDR3 length: 12 residues.

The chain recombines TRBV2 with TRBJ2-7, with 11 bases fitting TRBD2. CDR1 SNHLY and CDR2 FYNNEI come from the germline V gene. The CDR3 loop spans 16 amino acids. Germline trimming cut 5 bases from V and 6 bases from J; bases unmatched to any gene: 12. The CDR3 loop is CASSRNLLAGEGEQYF. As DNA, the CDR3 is TGTGCCAGCAGTCGGAACCTACTAGCGGGAGAGGGCGAGCAGTACTTC.

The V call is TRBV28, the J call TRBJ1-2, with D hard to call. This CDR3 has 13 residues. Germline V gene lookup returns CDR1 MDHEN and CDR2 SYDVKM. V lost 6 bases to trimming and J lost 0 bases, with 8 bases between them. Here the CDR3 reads CASSLISNYGYTF. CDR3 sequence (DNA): TGTGCCAGCAGCCTAATCTCTAACTATGGCTACACCTTC.

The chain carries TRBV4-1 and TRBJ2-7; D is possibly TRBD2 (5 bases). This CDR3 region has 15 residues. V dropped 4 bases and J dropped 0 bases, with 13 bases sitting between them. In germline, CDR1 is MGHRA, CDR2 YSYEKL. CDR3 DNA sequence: TGCGCCAGCAGCCGAGAGGACTCCGACTCCTACGAGCAGTACTTC. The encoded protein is CASSREDSDSYEQYF.

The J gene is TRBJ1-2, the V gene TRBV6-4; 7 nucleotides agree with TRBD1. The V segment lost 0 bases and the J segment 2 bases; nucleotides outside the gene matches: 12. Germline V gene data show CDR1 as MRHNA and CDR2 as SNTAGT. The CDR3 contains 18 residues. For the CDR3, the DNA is TGTGCCAGCAGTGACTCACGGACAGGTACCGCCCTCAACTATGGCTACACCTTC. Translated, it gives CASSDSRTGTALNYGYTF.

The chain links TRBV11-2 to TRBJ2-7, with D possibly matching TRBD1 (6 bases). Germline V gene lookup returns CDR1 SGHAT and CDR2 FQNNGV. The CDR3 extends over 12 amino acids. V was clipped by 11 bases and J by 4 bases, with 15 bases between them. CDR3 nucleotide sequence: TGTGCCGGCTCAGGGGTCCGGTACGAGCAGTACTTC. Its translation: CAGSGVRYEQYF.

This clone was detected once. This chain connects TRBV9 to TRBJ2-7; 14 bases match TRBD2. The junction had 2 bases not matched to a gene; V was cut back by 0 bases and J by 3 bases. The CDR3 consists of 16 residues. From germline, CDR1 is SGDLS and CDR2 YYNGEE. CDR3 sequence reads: CASSVGGTSGSYEQYF. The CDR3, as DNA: TGTGCCAGCAGCGTAGGTGGGACTAGCGGGAGCTACGAGCAGTACTTC.

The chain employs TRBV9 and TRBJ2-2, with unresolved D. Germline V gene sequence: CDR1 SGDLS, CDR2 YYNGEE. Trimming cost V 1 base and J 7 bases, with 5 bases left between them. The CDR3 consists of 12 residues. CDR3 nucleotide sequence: TGTGCCAGCAGCGTAAAGAGCGGGGAGCTGTTTTTT. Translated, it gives CASSVKSGELFF.

The CDR3 DNA reads as TGTGCCAGCAGCCTAGGGGCGGGAGGGAACGAGCAGTACTTC. This translates into CASSLGAGGNEQYF. V usage is TRBV7-2 and J usage is TRBJ2-7; 9 bases match TRBD2. The CDR3 length is 14 residues. J lost 5 bases, V lost 5 bases, and 7 bases had no gene match. Germline-derived CDR1 and CDR2 are SGHTA and FQGNSA.

CDR3 DNA sequence: TGCAGCGTTATAGGACTAGATGAGACCCAGTACTTC. Its protein is CSVIGLDETQYF. This chain links TRBV29-1 with TRBJ2-5; TRBD2 aligns across 7 bases. The V and J ends lost 5 bases and 5 bases, in that order; junction bases with no gene match: 5. The germline V gene has CDR1 SQVTM and CDR2 ANQGSEA. The length of the CDR3 is 12 residues.

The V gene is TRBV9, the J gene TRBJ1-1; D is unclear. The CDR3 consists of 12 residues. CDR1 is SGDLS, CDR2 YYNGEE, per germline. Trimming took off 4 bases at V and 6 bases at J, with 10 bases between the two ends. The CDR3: CASSIGSSEAFF. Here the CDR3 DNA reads TGTGCCAGCAGCATAGGGAGTTCTGAAGCTTTCTTT.

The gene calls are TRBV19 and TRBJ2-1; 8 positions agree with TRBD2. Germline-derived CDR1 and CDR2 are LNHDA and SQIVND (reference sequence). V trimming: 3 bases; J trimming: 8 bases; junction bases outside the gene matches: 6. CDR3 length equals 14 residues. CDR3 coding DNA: TGTGCCAGTAGTATTAAGCGGGAGTCCTATGAGCAGTTCTTC. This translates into CASSIKRESYEQFF.

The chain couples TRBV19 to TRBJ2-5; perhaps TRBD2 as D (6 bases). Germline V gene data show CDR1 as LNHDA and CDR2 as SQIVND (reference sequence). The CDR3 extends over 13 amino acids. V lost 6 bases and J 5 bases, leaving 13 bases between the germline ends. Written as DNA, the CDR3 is TGTGCCAGTAGCCCCAGGGAGGAGGAGACCCAGTACTTC. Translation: CASSPREEETQYF.

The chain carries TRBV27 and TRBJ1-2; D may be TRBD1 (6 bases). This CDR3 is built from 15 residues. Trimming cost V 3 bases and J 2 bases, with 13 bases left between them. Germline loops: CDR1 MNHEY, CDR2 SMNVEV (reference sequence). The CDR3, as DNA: TGTGCCAGCAGTTTTTATAGGCAGGGGAACTATGGCTACACCTTC. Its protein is CASSFYRQGNYGYTF.

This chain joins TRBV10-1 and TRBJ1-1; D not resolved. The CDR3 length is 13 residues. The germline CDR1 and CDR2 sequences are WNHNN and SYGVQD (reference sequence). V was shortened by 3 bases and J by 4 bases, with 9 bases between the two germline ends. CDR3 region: CASSEGGLTEAFF. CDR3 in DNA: TGCGCCAGCAGTGAAGGAGGGCTCACTGAAGCTTTCTTT.

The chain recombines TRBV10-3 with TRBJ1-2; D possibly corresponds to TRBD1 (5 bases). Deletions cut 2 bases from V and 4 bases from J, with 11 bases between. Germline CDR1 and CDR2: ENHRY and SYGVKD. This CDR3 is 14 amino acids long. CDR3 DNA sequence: TGTGCCATCAGTGAGCCCAGGGTCCTCTATGGCTACACCTTC. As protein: CAISEPRVLYGYTF.

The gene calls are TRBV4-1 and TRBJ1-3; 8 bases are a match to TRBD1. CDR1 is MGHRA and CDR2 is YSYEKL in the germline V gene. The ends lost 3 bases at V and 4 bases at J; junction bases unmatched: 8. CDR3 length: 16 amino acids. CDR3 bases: TGCGCCAGCAGCCACCCACTCAGGGGGCCAGGAAACACCATATATTTT. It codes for CASSHPLRGPGNTIYF.

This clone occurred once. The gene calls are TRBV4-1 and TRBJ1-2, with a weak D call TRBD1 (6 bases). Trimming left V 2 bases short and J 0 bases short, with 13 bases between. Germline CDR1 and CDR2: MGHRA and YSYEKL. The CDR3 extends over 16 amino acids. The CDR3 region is CASSQIGQKANYGYTF. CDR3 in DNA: TGCGCCAGCAGCCAAATAGGACAGAAAGCTAACTATGGCTACACCTTC.

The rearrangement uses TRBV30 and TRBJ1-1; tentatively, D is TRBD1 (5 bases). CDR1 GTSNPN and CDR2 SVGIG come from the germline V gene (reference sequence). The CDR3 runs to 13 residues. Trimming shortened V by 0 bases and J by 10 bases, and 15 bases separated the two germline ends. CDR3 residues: CAWSVPPTERAFF. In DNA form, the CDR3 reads TGTGCCTGGAGTGTACCCCCGACAGAACGAGCTTTCTTT.

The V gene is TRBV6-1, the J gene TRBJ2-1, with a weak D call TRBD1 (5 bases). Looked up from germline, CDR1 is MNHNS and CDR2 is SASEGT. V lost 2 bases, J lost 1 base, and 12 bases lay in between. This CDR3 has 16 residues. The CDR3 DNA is TGTGCCAGCAGTGAATTCCCAGGGCCTTCCTACAATGAGCAGTTCTTC. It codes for CASSEFPGPSYNEQFF.